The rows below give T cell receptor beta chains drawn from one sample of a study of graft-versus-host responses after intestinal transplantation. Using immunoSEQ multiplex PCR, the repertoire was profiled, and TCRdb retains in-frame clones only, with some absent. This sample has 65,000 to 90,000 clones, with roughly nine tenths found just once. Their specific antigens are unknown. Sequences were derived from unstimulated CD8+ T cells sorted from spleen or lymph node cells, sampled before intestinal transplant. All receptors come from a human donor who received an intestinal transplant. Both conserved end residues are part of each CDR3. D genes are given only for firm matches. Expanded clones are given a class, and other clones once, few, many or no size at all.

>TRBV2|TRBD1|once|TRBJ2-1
CASSGDRGGNEQFF
TGTGCCAGCAGTGGGGACAGGGGAGGGAATGAGCAGTTCTTC
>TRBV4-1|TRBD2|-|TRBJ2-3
CASSLAGGDTDTQYF
TGCGCCAGCAGCCTAGCGGGAGGGGACACAGATACGCAGTATTTT
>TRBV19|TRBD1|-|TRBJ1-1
CASSPWGQGSTEAFF
TGTGCCAGTAGTCCCTGGGGACAGGGAAGTACTGAAGCTTTCTTT
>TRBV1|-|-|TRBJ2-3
CTSSQDLGGTSGSIPSTDTQYF
TGCACCAGCAGCCAAGACTTAGGGGGAACTAGCGGGAGTATTCCTAGCACAGATACGCAGTATTTT
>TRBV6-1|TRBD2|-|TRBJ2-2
CASSEGLAGGTGELFF
TGTGCCAGCAGTGAGGGACTAGCGGGAGGAACCGGGGAGCTGTTTTTT
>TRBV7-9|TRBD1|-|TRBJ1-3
CASSSRQGANTIYF
TGTGCCAGCAGCTCTCGACAGGGGGCAAACACCATATATTTT
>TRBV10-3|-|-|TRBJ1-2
CAISESGQNDGYTF
TGTGCCATCAGTGAGTCCGGACAGAATGATGGCTACACCTTC
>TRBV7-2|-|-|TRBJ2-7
CASSLEIGQTSYEQYF
TGTGCCAGCAGCTTAGAGATAGGACAGACCTCCTACGAGCAGTACTTC
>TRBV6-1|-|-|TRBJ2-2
CASSEALGHGTGELFF
TGTGCCAGCAGTGAAGCCCTTGGGCATGGCACCGGGGAGCTGTTTTTT
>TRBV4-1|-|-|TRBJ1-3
CASSQAGISGNTIYF
TGCGCCAGCAGCCAAGCAGGGATCTCTGGAAACACCATATATTTT
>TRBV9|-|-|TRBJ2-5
CASSAGRGETQYF
TGTGCCAGCAGCGCTGGTCGAGGGGAGACCCAGTACTTC
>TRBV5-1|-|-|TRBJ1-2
CASSLRPGSNYGYTF
TGCGCCAGCAGCCTCCGGCCGGGGTCTAACTATGGCTACACCTTC
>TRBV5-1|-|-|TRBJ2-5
CASSLAVTGMGQETQYF
TGCGCCAGCAGCTTGGCCGTCACCGGGATGGGACAAGAGACCCAGTACTTC
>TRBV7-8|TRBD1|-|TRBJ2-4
CASSLAAGGSKNIQYF
TGTGCCAGCAGCTTAGCGGCAGGGGGATCCAAAAACATTCAGTACTTC
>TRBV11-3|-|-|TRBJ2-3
CASSNRGRDTQYF
TGTGCCAGCAGCAACCGAGGGCGGGATACGCAGTATTTT
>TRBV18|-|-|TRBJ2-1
CASRSWSSAYNEQFF
TGTGCCAGCCGCAGTTGGAGTAGCGCCTACAATGAGCAGTTCTTC
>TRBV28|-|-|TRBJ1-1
CASNQWAGFTEAFF
TGTGCCAGCAACCAATGGGCAGGGTTCACTGAAGCTTTCTTT
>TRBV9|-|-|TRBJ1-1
CASSVNRDPTLTEAFF
TGTGCCAGCAGCGTAAACAGGGATCCGACGTTGACTGAAGCTTTCTTT
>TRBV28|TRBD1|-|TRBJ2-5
CASSLYQGAVGETQYF
TGTGCCAGCAGTTTATATCAGGGGGCGGTAGGAGAGACCCAGTACTTC
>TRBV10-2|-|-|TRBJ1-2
CASTNKGSGYTF
TGCGCCAGCACGAATAAAGGGAGCGGCTACACCTTC
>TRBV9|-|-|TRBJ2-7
CASSGGDGYEQYF
TGTGCCAGCAGCGGCGGGGACGGCTACGAGCAGTACTTC
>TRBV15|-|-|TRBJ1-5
CATGLGGEGQPQHF
TGTGCCACCGGGTTAGGCGGGGAGGGTCAGCCCCAGCATTTT
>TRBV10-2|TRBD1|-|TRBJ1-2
CASRGPGQKHNYGYTF
TGCGCCAGCAGAGGACCGGGACAGAAACATAACTATGGCTACACCTTC
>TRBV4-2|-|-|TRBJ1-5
CASSQGPRHHQPQHF
TGTGCCAGCAGCCAAGGTCCCAGACACCATCAGCCCCAGCATTTT
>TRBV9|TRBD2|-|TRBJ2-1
CASSADIMERGKTGNEQFF
TGTGCCAGCAGCGCTGATATAATGGAGCGGGGGAAAACAGGAAATGAGCAGTTCTTC
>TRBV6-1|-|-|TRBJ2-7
CAIIGGYYEQYF
TGTGCCATCATTGGGGGCTACTACGAGCAGTACTTC
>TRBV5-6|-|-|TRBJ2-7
CASSLGRGGEQYF
TGTGCCAGCAGCTTGGGCCGGGGAGGCGAGCAGTACTTC
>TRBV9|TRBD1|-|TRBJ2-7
CASSPKTGTDPYEQYF
TGTGCCAGCAGCCCCAAGACCGGGACAGATCCTTACGAGCAGTACTTC
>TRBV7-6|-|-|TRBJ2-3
CASSWFAGRTDTQYF
TGTGCCAGCAGCTGGTTCGCGGGCCGCACAGATACGCAGTATTTT
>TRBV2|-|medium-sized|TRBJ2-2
CASSSLSNTGELFF
TGTGCCAGCAGTTCACTTTCGAACACCGGGGAGCTGTTTTTT
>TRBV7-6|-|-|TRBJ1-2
CASSSYDQVLDGYTF
TGTGCCAGCAGCTCCTACGATCAGGTGTTAGATGGCTACACCTTC
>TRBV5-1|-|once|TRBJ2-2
CASRRGQNTGELFF
TGCGCCAGCAGGAGGGGACAGAACACCGGGGAGCTGTTTTTT
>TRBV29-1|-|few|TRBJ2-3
CSVYAGNTDTQYF
TGCAGCGTTTACGCAGGGAATACAGATACGCAGTATTTT
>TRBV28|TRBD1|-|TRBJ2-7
CASSRDRGRWDEQYF
TGTGCCAGCAGTCGCGACAGGGGGCGTTGGGACGAGCAGTACTTC
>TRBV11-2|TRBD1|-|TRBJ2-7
CASSLQGAYEQYF
TGTGCCAGCAGCTTACAGGGGGCCTACGAGCAGTACTTC
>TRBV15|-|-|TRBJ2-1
CATSPTAVVVSYNEQFF
TGTGCCACCAGCCCCACCGCCGTAGTTGTATCCTACAATGAGCAGTTCTTC
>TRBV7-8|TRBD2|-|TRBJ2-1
CASSSSTSGRMQFF
TGTGCCAGCAGCAGTAGTACTAGCGGGAGAATGCAGTTCTTC
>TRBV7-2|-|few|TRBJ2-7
CASSLRAGDLVHEQYF
TGTGCCAGCAGCTTACGGGCAGGGGATCTTGTACACGAGCAGTACTTC
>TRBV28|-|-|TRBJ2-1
CASSLGRYSYNEQFF
TGTGCCAGCAGTTTAGGGAGATACTCCTACAATGAGCAGTTCTTC
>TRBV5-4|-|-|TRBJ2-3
CASSFSSTDTQYF
TGTGCCAGCAGCTTTTCTAGCACAGATACGCAGTATTTT
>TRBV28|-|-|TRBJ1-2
CASSARDTYYGYTF
TGTGCCAGCAGCGCTCGGGACACTTATTATGGCTACACCTTC
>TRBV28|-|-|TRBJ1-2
CASTGGGEENYGYTF
TGTGCCAGCACGGGGGGGGGTGAGGAAAACTATGGCTACACCTTC
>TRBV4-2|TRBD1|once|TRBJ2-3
CASSQERSGQGTDTQYF
TGTGCCAGCAGCCAAGAAAGGTCGGGACAGGGTACAGATACGCAGTATTTT
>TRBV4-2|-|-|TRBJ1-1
CASSQESGMRAEAFF
TGTGCCAGCAGCCAAGAGTCAGGCATGCGTGCTGAAGCTTTCTTT
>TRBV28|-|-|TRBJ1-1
CASSPQSTGPNTEAFF
TGTGCCAGCAGTCCCCAGTCGACAGGCCCGAACACTGAAGCTTTCTTT
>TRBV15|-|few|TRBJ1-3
CATSSPGFSGNTIYF
TGTGCCACCAGCAGTCCTGGCTTCTCTGGAAACACCATATATTTT